The 20 T cell receptor beta chains below come from one sample, sequenced in a study of blood T cell repertoires in COVID-19. Assay: immunoSEQ multiplex PCR; the TCRdb copy retains only in-frame clones and omits some. The table includes tens of thousands of clones, 70% to 90% detected once. The material sequenced was peripheral blood. The receptors were sampled from a man aged 50-59 years with active COVID-19.

CDR3 in amino acids: CASSERRGLQNSPLHF. CDR3 DNA sequence: TGTGCCAGCAGTGAACGGAGGGGGCTACAGAATTCACCCCTCCACTTT. This chain links TRBV6-1 with TRBJ1-6; TRBD1 matches at 7 bases. The J segment lost 7 bases and the V segment lost 2 bases, leaving 8 bases of the junction unmatched. The CDR3 is made up of 16 amino acids. The germline V gene encodes CDR1 MNHNS and CDR2 SASEGT.

This chain uses TRBV19 with TRBJ1-4, with TRBD1 matching over 9 bases. Germline values: CDR1 LNHDA, CDR2 SQIVND (reference sequence). The CDR3 consists of 17 residues. V lost 0 bases to trimming and J lost 2 bases; unmatched junction nucleotides: 4. CDR3 sequence reads: CASSIEDRGQTNEKLFF. CDR3 DNA: TGTGCCAGTAGTATAGAGGACAGGGGACAGACTAATGAAAAACTGTTTTTT.

V gene TRBV5-8 combines with J gene TRBJ1-4; no reliable D call. V lost 0 bases and J 0 bases, leaving 9 bases between the germline ends. The germline V gene encodes CDR1 SGHTS and CDR2 YDEGEE. The CDR3 contains 16 residues. The CDR3 loop reads CASSLGRSATNEKLFF. CDR3 in DNA: TGTGCCAGCAGCTTGGGGCGGAGCGCAACTAATGAAAAACTGTTTTTT.

This CDR3 is CASSERRLAGLETQYF. In DNA form, the CDR3 reads TGCGCCAGCAGTGAAAGGCGACTAGCGGGACTCGAGACCCAGTACTTC. V and J are TRBV10-2 and TRBJ2-5; 11 bases map to TRBD2. This CDR3 spans 16 amino acids. The germline V gene has CDR1 WSHSY and CDR2 SAAADI. The J segment lost 5 bases and the V segment lost 3 bases, leaving 8 bases of the junction unmatched.

This clone was seen only once. This chain uses TRBV2 with TRBJ1-3; D is unclear. The CDR3 spans 14 residues. The germline V gene has CDR1 SNHLY and CDR2 FYNNEI. Trimming cost V 5 bases and J 0 bases, with 8 bases left between them. The CDR3 region is CASSPGNSGNTIYF. CDR3 coding DNA: TGTGCCAGCAGTCCCGGGAACTCTGGAAACACCATATATTTT.

This chain uses TRBV29-1 with TRBJ1-2, with D perhaps matching TRBD1 (5 bases). Trimming took off 7 bases at V and 5 bases at J, with 17 bases between the two ends. The CDR3 extends over 13 amino acids. Germline V gene lookup returns CDR1 SQVTM and CDR2 ANQGSEA. The DNA for the CDR3 is TGCAGCGCCATCGGACCGGAGGGGTATGGCTACACCTTC. This translates into CSAIGPEGYGYTF.

The V call is TRBV24-1, the J call TRBJ2-5, with a possible D match to TRBD2 (6 bases). This CDR3 has 16 residues. CDR1 and CDR2 from the germline V gene are KGHDR and SFDVKD. V lost 1 base to trimming and J lost 1 base, with 12 bases between them. The CDR3 DNA sequence: TGTGCCACCAGTGATTTTAATTCCGGGAGCCAAGAGACCCAGTACTTC. This sequence encodes CATSDFNSGSQETQYF.

The chain is built from TRBV5-4 and TRBJ2-5; 14 positions match TRBD2. The CDR3 runs to 16 residues. With 3 bases clipped from V and 5 bases from J, the junction kept 6 bases outside the gene matches. Germline V gene data show CDR1 as SGHNT and CDR2 as YYREEE (reference sequence). For the CDR3, the DNA is TGTGCCAGCAGCTCCGGGACTAGCGGGAGTGAGGAGACCCAGTACTTC. Protein: CASSSGTSGSEETQYF.

The rearrangement uses TRBV7-9 and TRBJ1-1; D is undetermined. This CDR3 spans 15 amino acids. Trimming left V 4 bases short and J 2 bases short, with 14 bases between. Germline V CDR1 and CDR2: SEHNR, FQNEAQ (reference sequence). The CDR3 sequence is CASSSISRTNTEAFF. CDR3 coding DNA: TGTGCCAGCAGCTCTATTAGTCGAACCAACACTGAAGCTTTCTTT.

The chain links TRBV7-8 to TRBJ2-7; weak D call: TRBD2 (6 bases). Trimming removed 6 bases from V and 2 bases from J, with 11 bases in between. Germline V CDR1 and CDR2: SGHVS, FQNEAQ. The CDR3 is made up of 13 amino acids. In nucleotides, the CDR3 is TGTGCCAGCAGGGGGGGACTTACCTACGAGCAGTACGTC. Residues: CASRGGLTYEQYV.

This clone was observed a handful of times. The chain carries TRBV5-5 and TRBJ2-7, with D tentatively TRBD1 (5 bases). The V end lost 5 bases, the J end lost 0 bases, and 18 bases lay between the germline ends. CDR1 is SGHKS, CDR2 YYEKEE, per germline (reference sequence). This CDR3 is 16 amino acids long. For the CDR3, the DNA is TGTGCCAGCAGTAAAAGGTTAGAGACAGTCTCCTACGAGCAGTACTTC. Its translation is CASSKRLETVSYEQYF.

This clone occurred a few times. This chain links TRBV25-1 with TRBJ1-1; 7 nucleotides align to TRBD1. Germline lookup yields CDR1 MGHDK and CDR2 SYGVNS. This CDR3 contains 16 residues. With 0 bases clipped from V and 1 base from J, the junction kept 5 bases outside the gene matches. This CDR3 reads CASSEYGRGTNTEAFF. CDR3 coding DNA: TGTGCCAGCAGTGAATATGGCAGGGGGACGAACACTGAAGCTTTCTTT.

This clone was detected a few times. The chain employs TRBV7-9 and TRBJ2-3; D is undetermined. The CDR3 is made up of 14 amino acids. Between the trimmed V and J ends, which lost 1 base and 0 bases, there was a span of 5 bases. Germline CDR1 SEHNR, CDR2 FQNEAQ (reference sequence). CDR3 DNA: TGTGCCAGCAGCTTAGAATCTAGCACAGATACGCAGTATTTT. This sequence encodes CASSLESSTDTQYF.

V is TRBV9 and J is TRBJ2-3; 8 positions match TRBD2. V gave up 0 bases and J gave up 6 bases; unmatched junction bases: 9. Germline CDR1 reads SGDLS; CDR2 reads YYNGEE. The CDR3 totals 16 residues. The CDR3 spells CASSVGGRGGLDTQYF. Written as DNA, the CDR3 is TGTGCCAGCAGCGTAGGAGGACGGGGGGGCCTCGATACGCAGTATTTT.

The V and J genes are TRBV3-1 (or the pseudogene TRBV3-2) and TRBJ2-5; no reliable D call. The CDR3 is 14 amino acids. Germline assignment: CDR1 LGHDT and CDR2 YNNKEL (reference sequence). V was pared by 1 base and J by 5 bases, with 11 bases between. The CDR3 DNA reads TGTGCCAGCAGCCAAGGGCCCCTAGAGGAGACCCAGTACTTC. Its translation: CASSQGPLEETQYF.

The chain links TRBV5-1 to TRBJ2-2, with D maybe TRBD2 (5 bases). CDR1 is SGHRS and CDR2 is YFSETQ in the germline V gene. This CDR3 is built from 14 residues. The V and J ends lost 0 bases and 8 bases respectively, with 11 bases between them. CDR3 bases: TGCGCCAGCAGCTTGGGAGGGCCGACAGGGGAGCTGTTTTTT. Translating it yields CASSLGGPTGELFF. Supplemented by reference TRBV5-1 and TRBJ2-2, the full variable domain reads KAGVTQTPRYLIKTRGQQVTLSCSPISGHRSVSWYQQTPGQGLQFLFEYFSETQRNKGNFPGRFSGRQFSNSRSEMNVSTLELGDSALYLCASSLGGPTGELFFGEGSRLTVL.

This chain uses TRBV7-9 with TRBJ1-3; 7 positions match TRBD1. Germline loops: CDR1 SEHNR, CDR2 FQNEAQ (reference sequence). J gave up 4 bases and V 4 bases, and 4 bases lay outside the gene matches. The CDR3 runs 14 residues. The CDR3 nucleotides read TGTGCCAGCAGCTCACCGGGACAGGGAAACACCATATATTTT. Its protein product is CASSSPGQGNTIYF.

This clone has a single count. This chain joins TRBV27 and TRBJ1-1; tentatively, D is TRBD1 (5 bases). The CDR3 has 13 residues. Trimming removed 5 bases at V and 6 bases at J, with 13 bases between. CDR1 is MNHEY and CDR2 is SMNVEV in the germline V gene (reference sequence). The CDR3 nucleotides read TGTGCCAGCAGTCGCTCGGGGGGTCCTGAAGCTTTCTTT. It translates to CASSRSGGPEAFF.

This chain uses TRBV6-2 or TRBV6-3 with TRBJ1-2; D might be TRBD1 (5 bases). Germline V CDR1 and CDR2: MNHEY, SVGEGT. V lost 2 bases and J 3 bases, leaving 16 bases between the germline ends. The CDR3 is made up of 16 amino acids. CDR3 coding DNA: TGTGCCAGCAGTTACCCTCGACAGACAAGCTACTATGGCTACACCTTC. As protein: CASSYPRQTSYYGYTF.

The genes are TRBV5-1 and TRBJ2-1; 11 bases agree with TRBD1. After removal of 4 bases from V and 6 bases from J, the junction contained 9 bases not matched to a gene. The CDR3 has 16 residues. Germline V gene data show CDR1 as SGHRS and CDR2 as YFSETQ. CDR3 region: CASSVPGTGGGNEQFF. The CDR3 DNA sequence: TGCGCCAGCAGCGTACCCGGGACAGGGGGAGGCAATGAGCAGTTCTTC.